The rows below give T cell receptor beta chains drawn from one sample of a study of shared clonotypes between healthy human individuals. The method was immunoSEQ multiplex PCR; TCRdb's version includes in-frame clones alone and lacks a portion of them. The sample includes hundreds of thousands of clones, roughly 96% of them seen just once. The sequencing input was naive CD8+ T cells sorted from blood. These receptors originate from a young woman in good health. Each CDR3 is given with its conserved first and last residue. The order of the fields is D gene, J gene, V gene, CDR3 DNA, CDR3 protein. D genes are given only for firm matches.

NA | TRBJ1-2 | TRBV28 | TGTGCCAGCAGTTTATACCAGGGGAACTATGGCTACACCTTC | CASSLYQGNYGYTF
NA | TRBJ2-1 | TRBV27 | TGTGCCAGCAGTTTAATACAGGGCGGGTCTGGTGAGCAGTTCTTC | CASSLIQGGSGEQFF
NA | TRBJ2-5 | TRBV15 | TGTGCCACCAGCACAGGGTTTCAAGAGACCCAGTACTTC | CATSTGFQETQYF
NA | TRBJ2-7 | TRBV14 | TGTGCCAGCACCACAGCTACTTACGAGCAGTACTTC | CASTTATYEQYF
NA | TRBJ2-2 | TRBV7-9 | TGTGCCAGCAGAAATGACGGGGAGCTGTTTTTT | CASRNDGELFF
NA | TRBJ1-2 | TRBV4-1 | TGCGCCAGCAGCCCCACCCCGACATCCTCTAACTATGGCTACACCTTC | CASSPTPTSSNYGYTF
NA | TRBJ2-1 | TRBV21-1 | TGTGCCAGCAGCGCGAGAGCCGGCTACAATGAGCAGTTCTTC | CASSARAGYNEQFF
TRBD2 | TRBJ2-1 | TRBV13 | TGTGCCAGCAGCCTCAAAGGGAGCGGGAGGATCAATGAGCAGTTCTTC | CASSLKGSGRINEQFF
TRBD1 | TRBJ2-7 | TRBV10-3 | TGTGCCATCAGTGAGTCGACTCAGTTTCTGGGGACAGGACCCCACGAGCAGTACTTC | CAISESTQFLGTGPHEQYF
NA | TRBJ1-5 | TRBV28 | TGTGCCAGCAGCATCAGGGGCTCCTCTCGACAGCCCCAGCATTTT | CASSIRGSSRQPQHF
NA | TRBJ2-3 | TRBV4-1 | TGCGCCAGCAGCCAAGTGGTGGGGAGTGGGAGGACCACAGATACGCAGTATTTT | CASSQVVGSGRTTDTQYF
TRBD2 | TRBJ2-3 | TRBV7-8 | TGTGCCAGCAGCTTCGCCCCGGGACTAGCGGGAGGATCCGATACGCAGTATTTT | CASSFAPGLAGGSDTQYF
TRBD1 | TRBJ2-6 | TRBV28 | TGTGCCGACCAGAGAGGGAGCCTTGTCAAGGGACAGGGAAGCTCTGGGGCCAACGTCCTGACTTTC | CADQRGSLVKGQGSSGANVLTF